These 31 T cell receptor beta chains came from one sample sequenced in a study of regulatory T cells in long-lasting Graves disease. Arm-PCR of CDR3 regions and iRepertoire HTBI primers were used to build TCR beta libraries. TCRdb re-derived calls from the multiplex PCR reads in MiXCR, one entry per CDR3 protein. Among around 460,000 distinct CDR3 sequences listed, approximately 23% were seen once. Time point defined: persistent/refractory GD, antithyroid drugs over 5 years with positive TRAb. RNA from PBMCs was the source of the TCR library. The input for sequencing was peripheral blood mononuclear cells (PBMCs), taken when the disease was refractory, from a patient treated with antithyroid drugs. Receptor source: a female donor with Graves disease.

The chain is built from TRBV3-1 and TRBJ1-2, with TRBD1 as a possible D gene (5 bases). The CDR3 length is 14 residues. CDR1 is LGHDT, CDR2 YNNKEL, per germline (reference sequence). V was shortened by 0 bases and J by 4 bases, with 9 bases between the two germline ends. CDR3 residues: CASSQEGHLYGYTF. The CDR3 nucleotides are TGTGCCAGCAGCCAAGAGGGGCACCTCTATGGCTACACCTTC.

This chain uses TRBV7-3 with TRBJ2-5, with 11 bases fitting TRBD2. From germline, CDR1 is SGHTA and CDR2 FQGTGA. This CDR3 comprises 15 residues. The V and J ends lost 5 bases and 5 bases, in that order; junction bases with no gene match: 7. The DNA for the CDR3 is TGTGCCAGCAGCGCCCCACTAGCGGGAGATGAGACCCAGTACTTC. Its translation is CASSAPLAGDETQYF.

This clonotype has a count of ten or more. The V and J genes are TRBV29-1 and TRBJ2-7; 8 nucleotides match TRBD2. The germline V gene has CDR1 SQVTM and CDR2 ANQGSEA. The J segment lost 7 bases and the V segment lost 6 bases, leaving 11 bases of the junction unmatched. The CDR3 loop spans 13 amino acids. The CDR3 spells CSVGAGGLGEQYF. In DNA form, the CDR3 reads TGCAGCGTCGGGGCGGGGGGATTAGGTGAGCAGTACTTC.

Regarding this clonotype: A much larger clonotype is one base distant, so this may be a read error. The chain employs TRBV6-5 and TRBJ1-4, with D perhaps matching TRBD1 (5 bases). Germline lookup yields CDR1 MNHEY and CDR2 SVGAGI. The CDR3 consists of 15 residues. The DNA of the CDR3 is TGTGCCAGCAGTTACTCGAATTTAGGGGCGGAAAGACTGTTTTTT. Translating it yields CASSYSNLGAERLFF.

The table lists this clonotype with a few counts. The gene calls are TRBV28 and TRBJ2-1; 8 positions match TRBD2. The CDR3 has 18 amino acids. From germline, CDR1 is MDHEN and CDR2 SYDVKM. V gave up 4 bases and J gave up 2 bases; unmatched junction bases: 13. The CDR3 sequence: CASSSGGGTRWPYNEQFF. CDR3 nucleotides: TGTGCCAGCAGTTCGGGCGGGGGGACGCGTTGGCCCTACAATGAGCAGTTCTTC.

This clonotype occurred many times. J is TRBJ1-4 and V is TRBV18; D is undetermined. CDR1 and CDR2 from the germline V gene are KGHSH and LQKENI. This CDR3 is 13 amino acids long. V was pared by 6 bases and J by 7 bases, with 12 bases between. CDR3 nucleotide sequence: TGTGCCAGCTCGGGAACAGAAGGTGAAAAACTGTTTTTT. Its protein product is CASSGTEGEKLFF.

This clonotype has ten or more counts. CDR3 loop: CASSPARGPSRGYTF. The CDR3 DNA sequence: TGTGCCAGCAGTCCGGCGCGGGGGCCCTCACGGGGCTACACCTTC. The chain has TRBV28 and TRBJ1-2, with D tentatively TRBD1 (6 bases). CDR1 is MDHEN, CDR2 SYDVKM, per germline. The V end lost 5 bases, the J end lost 8 bases, and 21 bases lay between the germline ends. The CDR3 contains 15 residues.

The J gene is TRBJ1-1, the V gene TRBV6-1; D is undetermined. Germline loops: CDR1 MNHNS, CDR2 SASEGT. The CDR3 extends over 13 amino acids. V lost 2 bases and J 11 bases, leaving 15 bases between the germline ends. In DNA, the CDR3 is TGTGCCAGCAGTGAAACGGGAGGATTTGCCGCTTTCTTT. It specifies CASSETGGFAAFF.

This clonotype was seen ten or more times. The chain has TRBV7-2 and TRBJ2-5; tentative D call: TRBD2 (5 bases). Germline V gene sequence: CDR1 SGHTA, CDR2 FQGNSA. The CDR3 has 12 residues. Deletions cut 3 bases from V and 4 bases from J, with 6 bases between. CDR3 in amino acids: CASSFEGETQYF. Written as DNA, the CDR3 is TGTGCCAGCAGCTTTGAGGGAGAGACCCAGTACTTC.

The sample holds many counts of this clonotype. The chain joins TRBV7-2 to TRBJ2-5, with a weak D call TRBD1 (7 bases). V lost 5 bases and J 5 bases, leaving 18 bases between the germline ends. CDR1 is SGHTA and CDR2 is FQGNSA in the germline V gene. There are 15 residues in the CDR3. The CDR3 sequence is CASSRRGTRGETQYF. CDR3 sequence (DNA): TGTGCCAGCAGCCGCAGGGGGACCCGGGGGGAGACCCAGTACTTC. Complete variable domain (other parts from reference TRBV7-2 and TRBJ2-5): GAGVSQSPSNKVTEKGKDVELRCDPISGHTALYWYRQSLGQGLEFLIYFQGNSAPDKSGLPSDRFSAERTGGSVSTLTIQRTQQEDSAVYLCASSRRGTRGETQYFGPGTRLLVL.

There are many counts of this clonotype. The chain links TRBV28 to TRBJ2-5, with D perhaps matching TRBD1 or TRBD2 (6 bases each). V lost 5 bases and J 3 bases, leaving 13 bases between the germline ends. The CDR3 loop spans 14 amino acids. Germline V lookup: CDR1 MDHEN, CDR2 SYDVKM. Here the CDR3 DNA reads TGTGCCAGCAGTCCCTTAGGGGGGAAAGAGACCCAGTACTTC. Translated: CASSPLGGKETQYF.

The chain is built from TRBV11-3 and TRBJ1-5; a possible D gene is TRBD1 (5 bases). The CDR3 length is 15 residues. Germline CDR1 SGHNT, CDR2 YENEEA. Trimming pared 6 bases from V and 1 base from J, leaving 13 bases between. CDR3 region: CASSLRAGSNQPQHF. CDR3 nucleotide sequence: TGTGCCAGCAGTCTCAGGGCTGGGAGCAATCAGCCCCAGCATTTT.

In this sample, this clonotype turned up once. V usage is TRBV5-1 and J usage is TRBJ2-7; D possibly corresponds to TRBD1 (6 bases). V was trimmed by 3 bases and J by 3 bases, leaving 13 bases between them. The CDR3 is 14 residues long. From germline, CDR1 is SGHRS and CDR2 YFSETQ. CDR3 amino acids: CASSSQGSLYEQYF. The CDR3 nucleotides are TGCGCCAGCAGCTCTCAGGGGTCGCTCTACGAGCAGTACTTC.

At least ten counts were recorded for this clonotype. This rearrangement joins TRBV12-3 or TRBV12-4 to TRBJ1-1; no firm D call. The CDR3 is 12 amino acids. Trimming removed 5 bases from V and 6 bases from J, with 10 bases in between. The CDR3 bases are TGTGCCAGCAGTCTACCACAATCTGAAGCTTTCTTT. This translates into CASSLPQSEAFF.

This clonotype was observed a handful of times. The chain employs TRBV6-2 or TRBV6-3 and TRBJ2-2, with a tentative D call TRBD2 (6 bases). V shed 4 bases and J shed 2 bases, with 17 bases lying between them. The CDR3 length is 17 residues. Germline lookup yields CDR1 MNHEY and CDR2 SVGEGT. The CDR3: CASSSLRLAHNTGELFF. The CDR3 DNA reads TGTGCCAGCAGTTCTCTCCGGCTAGCGCACAACACCGGGGAGCTGTTTTTT.

Comments on this clonotype: Being one base from a much bigger clone, this may be a read error. The gene calls are TRBV12-3 or TRBV12-4 and TRBJ1-4; no clear D gene. CDR3 length: 14 residues. V was cut by 4 bases and J by 9 bases, with 15 bases left in between. CDR3 coding DNA: TGTGCCAGCAGTTCAGGCTGGGCTGATAAAAAACTGTTTTTT. Protein sequence: CASSSGWADKKLFF.

The chain uses TRBV7-2 and TRBJ2-3; the D gene could be TRBD1 or TRBD2 (5 bases each). This CDR3 region has 12 residues. V was shortened by 8 bases and J by 0 bases, with 6 bases between the two germline ends. Germline V CDR1 and CDR2: SGHTA, FQGNSA. This CDR3 is CASGGSTDTQYF. Here the CDR3 DNA reads TGTGCCAGCGGGGGTAGCACAGATACGCAGTATTTT.

This clonotype turned up a few times. The chain couples TRBV6-1 to TRBJ1-6; perhaps TRBD1 as D (5 bases). Germline V gene sequence: CDR1 MNHNS, CDR2 SASEGT. The CDR3 covers 13 residues. Trimming shortened V by 5 bases and J by 10 bases, and 12 bases separated the two germline ends. The CDR3 coding sequence is TGTGCCAGCAGTCCACAGGCTCGGTCACCCCTCCACTTT. This sequence encodes CASSPQARSPLHF.

Notes on this clonotype: A far larger clone is one nucleotide away, so this likely arose from a read error. This rearrangement joins TRBV7-9 to TRBJ2-7; 8 bases are a match to TRBD1. CDR1 is SEHNR and CDR2 is FQNEAQ in the germline V gene (reference sequence). This CDR3 is 14 amino acids long. As DNA, the CDR3 is TGTGCCAGCAGCTTAGACCCAGGGGGCTACAAGCAGTACTTC. This gives the protein CASSLDPGGYKQYF. The entire variable domain, with the rest obtained from reference TRBV7-9 and TRBJ2-7, is as follows: DTGVSQNPRHKITKRGQNVTFRCDPISEHNRLYWYRQTLGQGPEFLTYFQNEAQLEKSRLLSDRFSAERPKGSFSTLEIQRTEQGDSAMYLCASSLDPGGYKQYFGPGTRLTVT.

This clonotype has only a few counts. The V call is TRBV10-3, the J call TRBJ1-2; unclear D gene. The CDR3 has 13 amino acids. V was pared by 7 bases and J by 1 base, with 10 bases between. Germline CDR1 ENHRY, CDR2 SYGVKD. CDR3: CAITAGVNYGYTF. The CDR3 region has the DNA TGTGCCATCACCGCCGGGGTTAACTATGGCTACACCTTC.

Of note for this clonotype: A much more abundant neighbour one base away suggests this may be a read error. The chain recombines TRBV20-1 with TRBJ2-5; 13 bases match TRBD2. The CDR3 runs 15 residues. From germline, CDR1 is DFQATT and CDR2 SNEGSKA (reference sequence). J was trimmed by 2 bases and V by 5 bases; bases with no gene match: 5. The CDR3 protein is CSALLLAGGQETQYF. The DNA for the CDR3 is TGCAGTGCTCTCCTACTAGCGGGGGGGCAAGAGACCCAGTACTTC.

The sample holds many counts of this clonotype. This chain connects TRBV28 to TRBJ1-4, with D possibly TRBD1 on 6 matching bases. V was shortened by 5 bases and J by 7 bases, with 17 bases between the two germline ends. The CDR3 is 15 residues long. Germline V gene sequence: CDR1 MDHEN, CDR2 SYDVKM. In DNA, the CDR3 is TGTGCCAGCAGTGGGGATCAGGGGTACGGTGAAAAACTGTTTTTT. Protein product: CASSGDQGYGEKLFF.

CDR3: CSARDPLTVSFPYEQYF. In nucleotides, the CDR3 is TGCAGTGCTAGAGATCCCCTGACAGTCTCTTTCCCCTACGAGCAGTACTTC. The gene calls are TRBV20-1 and TRBJ2-7; a possible D gene is TRBD1 (5 bases). V was pared by 0 bases and J by 2 bases, with 20 bases between. CDR1 is DFQATT, CDR2 SNEGSKA, per germline (reference sequence). This CDR3 is built from 17 residues.

Notes on this clonotype: This may stem from a read error, because a much larger clone lies one nucleotide away. This sequence joins TRBV6-1 and TRBJ1-5; no clear D gene. Germline CDR1 MNHNS, CDR2 SASEGT. The CDR3 length is 14 residues. The V and J ends lost 6 bases and 10 bases respectively, with 19 bases between them. The CDR3 sequence: CASRNGEGGRPQHF. The CDR3 region has the DNA TGTGCCAGCAGAAACGGGGAAGGCGGTCGTCCCCAGCATTTT.

The chain is built from TRBV5-8 and TRBJ1-4; TRBD1 matches at 8 bases. The CDR3 sequence is 16 residues long. Losses at the gene ends were 3 bases for V and 8 bases for J; bases not matched to a gene: 12. The germline gives CDR1 SGHTS, CDR2 YDEGEE. The CDR3 protein is CASSSSGTGWREKLFF. The CDR3 DNA follows: TGTGCCAGCAGCTCCTCCGGGACAGGATGGCGCGAAAAACTGTTTTTT.

This clonotype was found a few times. V usage is TRBV6-1 and J usage is TRBJ2-7; TRBD1 agrees at 8 bases. Germline V lookup: CDR1 MNHNS, CDR2 SASEGT. This CDR3 has 14 amino acids. The V segment lost 6 bases and the J segment 12 bases; nucleotides outside the gene matches: 16. The CDR3 DNA reads as TGTGCCAGCAGACCTCTTGGACAGGGTGGACGAAGGTACTTC. As protein: CASRPLGQGGRRYF.

This clonotype was seen at least ten times. V usage is TRBV27 and J usage is TRBJ1-2, with a tentative D call TRBD1 (5 bases). Trimming removed 5 bases from V and 2 bases from J, with 15 bases in between. Germline V gene sequence: CDR1 MNHEY, CDR2 SMNVEV (reference sequence). The CDR3 is made up of 15 amino acids. Here the CDR3 reads CASSPGTAGNYGYTF. As DNA, the CDR3 is TGTGCCAGCAGTCCTGGGACCGCCGGAAACTATGGCTACACCTTC.

The V gene is TRBV28, the J gene TRBJ1-2; D might be TRBD1 (6 bases). This CDR3 comprises 15 residues. Germline V lookup: CDR1 MDHEN, CDR2 SYDVKM. The ends were cut back, 6 bases at V and 2 bases at J, with 16 bases in the middle. In DNA, the CDR3 is TGTGCCAGCAGCTCCCTTGGGGGGGCCAACTATGGCTACACCTTC. Amino acid sequence: CASSSLGGANYGYTF.

As for this clonotype: This sequence may be a read error, since a much larger clone differs from it by one base. Likely a read error: the CDR3 ends without its conserved phenylalanine or tryptophan. This chain links TRBV6-2 or TRBV6-3 with TRBJ2-7; D ambiguous. Germline V lookup: CDR1 MNHEY, CDR2 SVGEGT. V lost 5 bases and J lost 7, with 18 bases in between. The CDR3 totals 14 residues. The CDR3 protein is CASSLDGYFREQYL. The CDR3, as DNA: TGTGCCAGCAGTCTGGACGGCTACTTTAGAGAGCAGTACCTC.

The rearrangement links TRBV7-9 to TRBJ2-1; D remains unclear. The CDR3 covers 14 residues. Trimming removed 3 bases from V and 5 bases from J, with 11 bases in between. Per germline, CDR1 SEHNR and CDR2 FQNEAQ (reference sequence). The CDR3, as DNA: TGTGCCAGCAGCTTGGCCCTTGGGGACAATGAGCAGTTCTTC. This translates into CASSLALGDNEQFF.

This rearrangement joins TRBV28 to TRBJ1-1; D not resolved. The CDR3 sequence is 15 residues long. V dropped 3 bases and J dropped 1 base, with 12 bases sitting between them. Per germline, CDR1 MDHEN and CDR2 SYDVKM. The CDR3 sequence: CASSFLNLRNTEAFF. The CDR3 DNA reads TGTGCCAGCAGTTTCTTAAATTTACGGAACACTGAAGCTTTCTTT.